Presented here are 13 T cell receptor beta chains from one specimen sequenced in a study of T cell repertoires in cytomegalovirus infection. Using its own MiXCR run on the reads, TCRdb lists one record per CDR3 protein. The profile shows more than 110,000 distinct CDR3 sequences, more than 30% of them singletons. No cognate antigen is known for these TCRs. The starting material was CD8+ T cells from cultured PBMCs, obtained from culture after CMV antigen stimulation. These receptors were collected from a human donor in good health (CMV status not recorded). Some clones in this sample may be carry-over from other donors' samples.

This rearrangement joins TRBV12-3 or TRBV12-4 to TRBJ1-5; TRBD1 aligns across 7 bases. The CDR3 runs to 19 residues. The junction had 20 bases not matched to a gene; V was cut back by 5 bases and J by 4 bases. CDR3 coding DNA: TGTGCCAGCAGTCCCGGATTCACTCGGGACAGCAATCAGAATCAGCCCCAGCATTTT. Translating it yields CASSPGFTRDSNQNQPQHF.

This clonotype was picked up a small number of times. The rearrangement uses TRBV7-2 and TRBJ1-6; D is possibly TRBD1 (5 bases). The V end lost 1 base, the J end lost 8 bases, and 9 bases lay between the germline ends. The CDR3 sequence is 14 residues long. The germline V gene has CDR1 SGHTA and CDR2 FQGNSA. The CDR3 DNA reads TGTGCCAGCAGCTTAGATGACAGACATTCACCCCTCCACTTT. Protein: CASSLDDRHSPLHF.

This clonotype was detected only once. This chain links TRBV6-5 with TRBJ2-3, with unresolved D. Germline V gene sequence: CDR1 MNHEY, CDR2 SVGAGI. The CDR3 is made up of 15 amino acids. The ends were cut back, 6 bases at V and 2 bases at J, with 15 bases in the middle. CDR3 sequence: CASSPLADDTDTQYF. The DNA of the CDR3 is TGTGCCAGCAGCCCCTTAGCCGACGACACAGATACGCAGTATTTT.

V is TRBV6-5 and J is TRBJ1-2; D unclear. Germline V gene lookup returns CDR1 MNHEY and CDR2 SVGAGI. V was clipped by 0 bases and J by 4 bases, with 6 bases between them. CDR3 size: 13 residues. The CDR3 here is CASSYSGGYGYTF. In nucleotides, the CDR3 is TGTGCCAGCAGTTACTCGGGTGGCTATGGCTACACCTTC.

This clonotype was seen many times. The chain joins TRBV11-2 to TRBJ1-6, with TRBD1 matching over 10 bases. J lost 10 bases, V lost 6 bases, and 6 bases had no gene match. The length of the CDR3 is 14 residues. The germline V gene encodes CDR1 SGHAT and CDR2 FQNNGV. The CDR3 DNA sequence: TGTGCCAGCAGTTCGACAGGGGGCGAATCACCCCTCCACTTT. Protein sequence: CASSSTGGESPLHF.

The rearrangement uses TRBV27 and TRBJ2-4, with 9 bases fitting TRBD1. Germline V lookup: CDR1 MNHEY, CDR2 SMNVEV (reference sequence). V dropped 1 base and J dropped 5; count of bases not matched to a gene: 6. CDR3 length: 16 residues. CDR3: CASSLLTGGSENIQYF. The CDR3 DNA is TGTGCCAGCAGTTTATTAACAGGGGGCAGCGAAAACATTCAGTACTTC.

This chain's CDR3 is CAISDYRDSLYEQYF. CDR3 coding DNA: TGTGCCATCAGTGATTACCGGGACAGCCTCTACGAGCAGTACTTC. V usage is TRBV10-3 and J usage is TRBJ2-7, with 7 bases aligning to TRBD1. Looked up from germline, CDR1 is ENHRY and CDR2 is SYGVKD. This CDR3 is built from 15 residues. J was trimmed by 3 bases and V by 3 bases; bases with no gene match: 8.

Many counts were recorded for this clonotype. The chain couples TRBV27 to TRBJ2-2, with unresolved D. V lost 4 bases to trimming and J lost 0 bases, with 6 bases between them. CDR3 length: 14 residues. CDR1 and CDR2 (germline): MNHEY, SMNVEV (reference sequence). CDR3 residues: CASSYLSNTGELFF. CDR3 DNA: TGTGCCAGCAGTTATCTTTCGAACACCGGGGAGCTGTTTTTT.

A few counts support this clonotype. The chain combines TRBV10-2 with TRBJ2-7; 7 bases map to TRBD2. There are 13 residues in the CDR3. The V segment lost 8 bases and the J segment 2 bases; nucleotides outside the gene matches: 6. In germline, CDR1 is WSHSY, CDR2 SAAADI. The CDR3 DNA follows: TGCGCCAGCCGACTAGCCAACACCTACGAGCAGTACTTC. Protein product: CASRLANTYEQYF.

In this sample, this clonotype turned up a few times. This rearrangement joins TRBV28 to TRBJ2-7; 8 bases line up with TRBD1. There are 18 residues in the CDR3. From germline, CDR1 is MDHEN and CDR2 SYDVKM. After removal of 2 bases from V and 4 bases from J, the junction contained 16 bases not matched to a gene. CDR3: CASSLLAGQVTTEYEQYF. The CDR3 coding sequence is TGTGCCAGCAGTTTACTCGCGGGACAGGTGACGACCGAGTACGAGCAGTACTTC.

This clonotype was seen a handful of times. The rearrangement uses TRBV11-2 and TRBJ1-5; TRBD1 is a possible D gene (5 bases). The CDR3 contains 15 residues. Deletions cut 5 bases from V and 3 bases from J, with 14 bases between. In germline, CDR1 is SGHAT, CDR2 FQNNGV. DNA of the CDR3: TGTGCCAGCAGCCCCTCCGGGGCTCCCAATCAGCCCCAGCATTTT. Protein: CASSPSGAPNQPQHF.

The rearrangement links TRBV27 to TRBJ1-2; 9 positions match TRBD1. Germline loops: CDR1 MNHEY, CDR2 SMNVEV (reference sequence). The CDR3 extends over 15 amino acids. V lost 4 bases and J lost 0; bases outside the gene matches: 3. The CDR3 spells CASSSRQGANYGYTF. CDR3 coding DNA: TGTGCCAGCAGTTCTCGACAGGGGGCTAACTATGGCTACACCTTC.

CDR3 sequence (DNA): TGTGCCAGCAGCTTAGTGCTGGGCATGGAGCAGTTCTTC. Its translation: CASSLVLGMEQFF. The chain is built from TRBV7-6 and TRBJ2-1; D remains unclear. Germline lookup yields CDR1 SGHVS and CDR2 FNYEAQ. CDR3 size: 13 residues. Trimming took off 1 base at V and 10 bases at J, with 11 bases between the two ends.